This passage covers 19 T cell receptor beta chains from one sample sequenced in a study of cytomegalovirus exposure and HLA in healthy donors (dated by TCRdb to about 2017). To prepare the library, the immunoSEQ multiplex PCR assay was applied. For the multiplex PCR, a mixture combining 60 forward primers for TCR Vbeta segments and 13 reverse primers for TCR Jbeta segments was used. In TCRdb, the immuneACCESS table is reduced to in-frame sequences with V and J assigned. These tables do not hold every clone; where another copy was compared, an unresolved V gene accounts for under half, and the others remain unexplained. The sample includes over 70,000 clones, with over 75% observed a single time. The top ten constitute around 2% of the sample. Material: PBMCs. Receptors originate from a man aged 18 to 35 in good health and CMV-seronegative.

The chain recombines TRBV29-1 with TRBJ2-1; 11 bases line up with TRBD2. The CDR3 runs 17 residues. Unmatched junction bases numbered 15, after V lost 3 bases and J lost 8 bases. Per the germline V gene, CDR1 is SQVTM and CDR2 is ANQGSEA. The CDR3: CSVEYSGGGLDLYEQFF. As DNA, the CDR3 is TGCAGCGTTGAGTATAGCGGGGGGGGTTTAGATCTATATGAGCAGTTCTTC.

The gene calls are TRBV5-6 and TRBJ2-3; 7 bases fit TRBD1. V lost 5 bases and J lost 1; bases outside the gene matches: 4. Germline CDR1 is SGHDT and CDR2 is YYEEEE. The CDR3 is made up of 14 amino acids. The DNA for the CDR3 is TGTGCCAGCAGTTGGGACAGCGGCACAGATACGCAGTATTTT. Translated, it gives CASSWDSGTDTQYF.

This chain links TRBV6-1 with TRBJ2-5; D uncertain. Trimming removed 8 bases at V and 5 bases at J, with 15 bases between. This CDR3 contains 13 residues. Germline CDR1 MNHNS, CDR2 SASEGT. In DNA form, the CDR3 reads TGTGCCAGCTTAGTCTCTTTCGGGGAGACCCAGTACTTC. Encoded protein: CASLVSFGETQYF.

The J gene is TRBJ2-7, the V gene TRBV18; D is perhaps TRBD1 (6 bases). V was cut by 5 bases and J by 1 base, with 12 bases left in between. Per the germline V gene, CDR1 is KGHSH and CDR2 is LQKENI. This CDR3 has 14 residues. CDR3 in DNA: TGTGCCAGCTCAGGGGGACACCAATCCTACGAGCAGTACTTC. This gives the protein CASSGGHQSYEQYF.

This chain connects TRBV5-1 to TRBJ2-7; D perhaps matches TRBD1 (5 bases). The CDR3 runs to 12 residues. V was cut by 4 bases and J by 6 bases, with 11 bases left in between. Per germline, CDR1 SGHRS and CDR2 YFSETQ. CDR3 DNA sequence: TGCGCCAGCAGCATAGACAGCTTCGAGCAGTACTTC. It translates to CASSIDSFEQYF. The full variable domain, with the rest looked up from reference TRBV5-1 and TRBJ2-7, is KAGVTQTPRYLIKTRGQQVTLSCSPISGHRSVSWYQQTPGQGLQFLFEYFSETQRNKGNFPGRFSGRQFSNSRSEMNVSTLELGDSALYLCASSIDSFEQYFGPGTRLTVT.

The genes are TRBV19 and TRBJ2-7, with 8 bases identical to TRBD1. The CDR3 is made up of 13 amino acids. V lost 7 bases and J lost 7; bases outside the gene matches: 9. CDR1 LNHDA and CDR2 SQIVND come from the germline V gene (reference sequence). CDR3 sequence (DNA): TGTGCCAGTAACCACGGGACAGGTGGAGAGCAGTACTTC. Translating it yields CASNHGTGGEQYF.

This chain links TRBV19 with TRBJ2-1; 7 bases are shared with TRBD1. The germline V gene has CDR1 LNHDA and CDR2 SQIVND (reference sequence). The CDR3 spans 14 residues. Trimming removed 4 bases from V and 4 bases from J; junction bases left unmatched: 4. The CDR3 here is CASSTLDRYNEQFF. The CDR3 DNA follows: TGTGCCAGTAGTACCTTGGACAGGTACAATGAGCAGTTCTTC.

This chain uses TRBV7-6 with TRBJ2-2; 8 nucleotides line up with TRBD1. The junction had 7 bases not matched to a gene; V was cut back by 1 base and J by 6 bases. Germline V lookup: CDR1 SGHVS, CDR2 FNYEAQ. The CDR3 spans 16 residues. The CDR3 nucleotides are TGTGCCAGCAGCTTAGAGGGGGGACAGGCTTCCGGGGAGCTGTTTTTT. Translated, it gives CASSLEGGQASGELFF.

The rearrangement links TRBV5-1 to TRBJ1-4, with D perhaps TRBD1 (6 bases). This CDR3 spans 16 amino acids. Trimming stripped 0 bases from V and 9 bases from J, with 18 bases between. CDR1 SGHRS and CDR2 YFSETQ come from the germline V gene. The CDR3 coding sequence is TGCGCCAGCAGCTTGGTCGGGGGGGGCGAGGGGCAAAAACTGTTTTTT. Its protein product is CASSLVGGGEGQKLFF.

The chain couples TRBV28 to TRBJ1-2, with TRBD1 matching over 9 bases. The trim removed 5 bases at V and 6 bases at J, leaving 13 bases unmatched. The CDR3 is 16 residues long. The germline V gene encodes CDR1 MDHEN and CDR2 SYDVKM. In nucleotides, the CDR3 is TGTGCCAGCAGTACCCCTCCGGGACAGGGTAAGGATGGCTACACCTTC. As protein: CASSTPPGQGKDGYTF.

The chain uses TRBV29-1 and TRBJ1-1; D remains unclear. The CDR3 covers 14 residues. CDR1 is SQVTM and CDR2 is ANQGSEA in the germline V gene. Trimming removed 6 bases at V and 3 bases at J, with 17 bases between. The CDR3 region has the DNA TGCAGCGTAAATACTCTCCGGGAGGACACTGAAGCTTTCTTT. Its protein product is CSVNTLREDTEAFF.

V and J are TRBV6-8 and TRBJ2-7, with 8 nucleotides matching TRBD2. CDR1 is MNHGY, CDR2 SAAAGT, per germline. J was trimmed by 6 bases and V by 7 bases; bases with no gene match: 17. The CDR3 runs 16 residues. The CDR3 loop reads CASIYGRGWGPREQYF. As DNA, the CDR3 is TGTGCCAGCATATACGGGAGGGGCTGGGGACCCCGCGAGCAGTACTTC.

CDR3 in DNA: TGTGCCATCAGTACAGGTGTTTCTCCCTACGAGCAGTACTTC. Translated, it gives CAISTGVSPYEQYF. The V gene is TRBV10-3, the J gene TRBJ2-5; a weak D match, TRBD1 (5 bases). The J call could be wrong; TRBJ2-7 is a better fit for the DNA end. Germline CDR1 is ENHRY and CDR2 is SYGVKD. The CDR3 covers 14 residues.

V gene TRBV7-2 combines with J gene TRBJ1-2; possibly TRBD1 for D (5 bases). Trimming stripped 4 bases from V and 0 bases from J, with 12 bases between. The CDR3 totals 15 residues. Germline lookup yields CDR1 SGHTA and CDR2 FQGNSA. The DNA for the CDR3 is TGTGCCAGCAGCTCTTGGGGGGGAGCTAACTATGGCTACACCTTC. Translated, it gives CASSSWGGANYGYTF.

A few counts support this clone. The CDR3 DNA sequence: TGTGCCAGCAGCGTATTGGTGAGCGGGGGGGCAAATACGCAGTATTTT. Protein product: CASSVLVSGGANTQYF. The J gene is TRBJ2-3, the V gene TRBV9; the match to TRBD2 covers 10 bases. V lost 1 base, J lost 7 bases, and 9 bases stayed unmatched. The CDR3 runs 16 residues. The germline gives CDR1 SGDLS, CDR2 YYNGEE.

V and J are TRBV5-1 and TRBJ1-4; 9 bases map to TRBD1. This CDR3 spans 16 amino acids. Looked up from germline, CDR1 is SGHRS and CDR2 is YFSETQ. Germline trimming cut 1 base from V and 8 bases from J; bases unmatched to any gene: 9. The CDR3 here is CASSLLTGGAREKLFF. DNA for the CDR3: TGCGCCAGCAGCTTGTTAACAGGGGGCGCGAGGGAAAAACTGTTTTTT.

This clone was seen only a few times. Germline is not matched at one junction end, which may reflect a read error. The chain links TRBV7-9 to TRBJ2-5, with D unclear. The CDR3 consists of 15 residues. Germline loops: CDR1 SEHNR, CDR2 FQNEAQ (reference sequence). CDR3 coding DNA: TGTTCCAGCAGCCGACTGGATGGCGTGGGAGAGACCCAGTACTTC. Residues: CSSSRLDGVGETQYF.

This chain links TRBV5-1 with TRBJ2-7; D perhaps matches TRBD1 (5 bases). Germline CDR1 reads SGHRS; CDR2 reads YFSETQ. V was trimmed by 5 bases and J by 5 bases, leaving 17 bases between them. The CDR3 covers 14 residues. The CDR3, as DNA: TGCGCCAGCAGGTCCTGGCAGGGAAGGAACGAGCAGTACTTC. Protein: CASRSWQGRNEQYF.

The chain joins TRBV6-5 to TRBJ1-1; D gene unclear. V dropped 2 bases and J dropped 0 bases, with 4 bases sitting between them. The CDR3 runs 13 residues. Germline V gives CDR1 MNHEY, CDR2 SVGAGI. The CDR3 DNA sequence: TGTGCCAGCAGTTACCAGGTGAACACTGAAGCTTTCTTT. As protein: CASSYQVNTEAFF.